This T cell receptor beta chain was captured in a study of OX40 agonist ivuxolimab in advanced cancers. Study in general: The study gave patients intravenous ivuxolimab at 0.01 to 10 mg/kg every 2 weeks. Eligibility rules accepted prior anti-PD-1, anti-PD-L1 or anti-CTLA-4 therapy, and over 35% had some.

CDR3 length equals 16 residues. Looked up from germline, CDR1 is SEHNR and CDR2 is FQNEAQ (reference sequence). Losses at the gene ends were 0 bases for V and 4 bases for J; bases not matched to a gene: 8. Clones were sequenced by immunoSEQ multiplex PCR, and TCRdb holds only the in-frame ones, with some missing. The sample includes more than 13,000 clones, approximately 80% of them seen just once. General study results and limits: The study observed clonal expansion of CD4+ and CD8+ blood T cells by week 6 at 0.1 to 3.0 mg/kg. Low levels of normalized T-cell clonal expansion also appeared in some nonresponders.

Remarks on this clone: As yet, its antigen is unknown.

V and J are TRBV7-9 and TRBJ2-7; 8 bases map to TRBD1. This clonotype originated in an adult with an advanced solid tumor such as melanoma, head and neck, liver or kidney cancer. The sample consisted of CD4+ or CD8+ T cells sorted from blood, taken in a trial of the OX40 agonist ivuxolimab. This chain's CDR3 is CASSLAFGTGKYEQYF. The CDR3 nucleotides are TGTGCCAGCAGCTTAGCCTTCGGGACAGGAAAGTACGAGCAGTACTTC.